This TCR beta chain was captured by sequencing in a study of T cell responses to AZD1222 COVID-19 vaccine. Overall study findings and caveats: The donor group comprised mostly white British people and more females; the analysis possibly underestimated clonal diversity. Nearly half of spike-specific TCRs reportedly target variant regions that are unmutated in the B.1.351 and B.1.1.7 variants.

Only one count was recorded for this clone. What it binds is not known. Using immunoSEQ multiplex PCR, the repertoire was profiled, and TCRdb retains in-frame clones only, with some absent. The sample lists approximately 130,000 clones, more than 85% occurring once. The CDR3 length is 14 residues. Germline CDR1 reads SGHAT; CDR2 reads FQNNGV. Trimming left V 5 bases short and J 10 bases short, with 18 bases between. The origin of this receptor is an adult in good health. The source material was peripheral blood, sampled on day 0 of AZD1222 vaccination. The rearrangement links TRBV11-2 to TRBJ2-1, with TRBD1 as a possible D gene (5 bases). This chain's CDR3 is CASSDSPGHREQFF. The CDR3 nucleotides read TGTGCCAGCAGCGATTCGCCAGGGCATCGGGAGCAGTTCTTC.